The 17 T cell receptor beta chains reported below all come from one sample, sequenced in a study of blood T cell repertoires in COVID-19. Method: immunoSEQ multiplex PCR; TCRdb's copy keeps in-frame clones and lacks some. This sample has more than 60,000 clones, with roughly 82% found just once. The sample taken for sequencing was peripheral blood. These receptors originate from a woman of 80 years or more with acute or convalescent COVID-19.

The rearrangement joins TRBV7-9 to TRBJ1-3, with D unclear. Germline CDR1 is SEHNR and CDR2 is FQNEAQ (reference sequence). The CDR3 covers 16 residues. Trimming cost V 5 bases and J 0 bases, with 14 bases left between them. In nucleotides, the CDR3 is TGTGCCAGCAGCGTCACCGGAGGCCTCTCTGGAAACACCATATATTTT. It yields the protein CASSVTGGLSGNTIYF.

This clone was observed a handful of times. The rearrangement uses TRBV5-6 and TRBJ2-5, with TRBD2 matching over 15 bases. Germline values: CDR1 SGHDT, CDR2 YYEEEE. The CDR3 covers 16 residues. The trim removed 3 bases at V and 4 bases at J, leaving 4 bases unmatched. The CDR3 sequence is CASSWGTSGRRETQYF. The CDR3 DNA reads TGTGCCAGCAGCTGGGGGACTAGCGGGAGGAGAGAGACCCAGTACTTC.

CDR3 coding DNA: TGTGCCAGCAGTTATACAGCCAACCGAGGAAACACCATATATTTT. It is translated as CASSYTANRGNTIYF. The gene calls are TRBV28 and TRBJ1-3; no clear D. V was pared by 4 bases and J by 4 bases, with 14 bases between. Germline values: CDR1 MDHEN, CDR2 SYDVKM. This CDR3 comprises 15 residues. The full variable domain, with the rest looked up from reference TRBV28 and TRBJ1-3, is DVKVTQSSRYLVKRTGEKVFLECVQDMDHENMFWYRQDPGLGLRLIYFSYDVKMKEKGDIPEGYSVSREKKERFSLILESASTNQTSMYLCASSYTANRGNTIYFGEGSWLTVV.

The J gene is TRBJ2-3, the V gene TRBV9; 7 nucleotides match TRBD1. Germline values: CDR1 SGDLS, CDR2 YYNGEE. V shed 4 bases, J shed 5 bases, and the junction held 7 bases outside the gene matches. The CDR3 is 14 amino acids. CDR3 loop: CASSQGTAKDTQYF. The CDR3 region has the DNA TGTGCCAGCAGCCAAGGGACAGCGAAAGATACGCAGTATTTT.

The rearrangement uses TRBV2 and TRBJ2-7, with a possible D match to TRBD2 (6 bases). The CDR3 has 13 residues. The V gene lost 5 bases and the J gene lost 3 bases, with 11 bases spanning the gap. Germline lookup yields CDR1 SNHLY and CDR2 FYNNEI. The chain's CDR3 is CASSPRLGYEQYF. The CDR3 DNA reads as TGTGCCAGCAGTCCCCGACTAGGCTACGAGCAGTACTTC.

This sequence joins TRBV6-5 and TRBJ1-5; no firm D call. The CDR3 has 13 residues. Germline CDR1 is MNHEY and CDR2 is SVGAGI. V lost 2 bases and J 5 bases, leaving 7 bases between the germline ends. The CDR3 bases are TGTGCCAGCAGTTACGGTCAGTATCAGCCCCAGCATTTT. Residues: CASSYGQYQPQHF.

The V and J genes are TRBV7-2 and TRBJ2-5; 7 positions agree with TRBD2. The CDR3 has 16 amino acids. J lost 8 bases, V lost 4 bases, and 16 bases had no gene match. Germline CDR1 is SGHTA and CDR2 is FQGNSA. As DNA, the CDR3 is TGTGCCAGCAGCTCAGAGTCCGGGGCCCGCGGGAGAACCCAGTACTTC. It is translated as CASSSESGARGRTQYF.

The rearrangement links TRBV7-6 to TRBJ2-1, with 10 bases matching TRBD2. The CDR3 contains 14 residues. V gave up 4 bases and J gave up 4 bases; unmatched junction bases: 1. The germline gives CDR1 SGHVS, CDR2 FNYEAQ. CDR3 sequence (DNA): TGTGCCAGCAGCTGGACTAGCGGATACAATGAGCAGTTCTTC. It yields the protein CASSWTSGYNEQFF.

In its sample, this clone was seen once. The chain combines TRBV28 with TRBJ2-7, with D uncertain. Germline V gives CDR1 MDHEN, CDR2 SYDVKM. The length of the CDR3 is 17 residues. Trimming took off 5 bases at V and 5 bases at J, with 25 bases between the two ends. CDR3 in amino acids: CASSLLPFTRTKDEQYF. CDR3 nucleotides: TGTGCCAGCAGTCTCCTCCCCTTCACAAGAACTAAGGACGAGCAGTACTTC.

On this clone: The junction departs from germline at one end; a sequencing error may be responsible. The chain recombines TRBV7-3 with TRBJ2-3; 9 bases line up with TRBD1. CDR1 and CDR2 (germline): SGHTA, FQGTGA. The CDR3 covers 15 residues. CDR3 bases: TGTGCCAGCAGCTTAACGGGACAGGGCACGGATACGCAGTATTTT. Residues: CASSLTGQGTDTQYF.

This chain joins TRBV6-5 and TRBJ2-7, with TRBD2 matching 10 bases. The CDR3 runs 15 residues. CDR1 and CDR2 from the germline V gene are MNHEY and SVGAGI. Losses at the gene ends were 6 bases for V and 2 bases for J; bases not matched to a gene: 7. CDR3 in DNA: TGTGCCAGCAGCCTTAGCGGGAGGATCGCCTACGAGCAGTACTTC. Translation: CASSLSGRIAYEQYF.

V usage is TRBV29-1 and J usage is TRBJ2-2, with D maybe TRBD1 (6 bases). The CDR3 spans 14 residues. CDR1 SQVTM and CDR2 ANQGSEA come from the germline V gene. The V and J ends lost 7 bases and 3 bases respectively, with 15 bases between them. The CDR3: CSAVGHLDTGELFF. The CDR3 region has the DNA TGCAGCGCCGTGGGACACCTGGACACCGGGGAGCTGTTTTTT.

This clone turned up a few times. V usage is TRBV7-2 and J usage is TRBJ1-4; D is uncertain. The CDR3 totals 15 residues. The ends were cut back, 5 bases at V and 2 bases at J, with 12 bases in the middle. Germline-derived CDR1 and CDR2 are SGHTA and FQGNSA. This CDR3 reads CASSPISGTNEKLFF. CDR3 nucleotides: TGTGCCAGCAGCCCGATCTCAGGCACTAATGAAAAACTGTTTTTT.

The rearrangement joins TRBV28 to TRBJ2-1, with 9 bases aligning to TRBD1. CDR3 length equals 15 residues. Germline-derived CDR1 and CDR2 are MDHEN and SYDVKM. V was pared by 6 bases and J by 4 bases, with 7 bases of the junction left unmatched. The CDR3 DNA follows: TGTGCCAGCAGCCTCCCGGACAGGGGTTACAATGAGCAGTTCTTC. Its protein is CASSLPDRGYNEQFF.

The rearrangement links TRBV5-1 to TRBJ2-1; 8 bases fit TRBD1. CDR1 is SGHRS and CDR2 is YFSETQ in the germline V gene. This CDR3 region has 16 residues. The V gene end was trimmed by 2 bases and the J gene end by 4 bases; junction bases not matched to a gene: 8. CDR3 protein: CASSFNLGTGYNEQFF. Here the CDR3 DNA reads TGCGCCAGCAGCTTCAACCTCGGGACAGGATACAATGAGCAGTTCTTC.

V usage is TRBV25-1 and J usage is TRBJ2-1, with 15 bases lining up with TRBD2. CDR1 and CDR2 from the germline V gene are MGHDK and SYGVNS. The CDR3 sequence is 15 residues long. Trimming took 8 bases from V and 10 from J; bases not matched to a gene: 9. CDR3 sequence (DNA): TGTGCCAGCGGGATCGGGACTAGCGGGAGGCGGGAGCAGTTCTTC. Translation gives CASGIGTSGRREQFF. Together with reference TRBV25-1 and TRBJ2-1, the CDR3 gives the full variable domain: EADIYQTPRYLVIGTGKKITLECSQTMGHDKMYWYQQDPGMELHLIHYSYGVNSTEKGDLSSESTVSRIRTEHFPLTLESARPSHTSQYLCASGIGTSGRREQFFGPGTRLTVL.

The CDR3 reads CASKGLAESYEQYF. CDR3 sequence (DNA): TGTGCCAGCAAAGGACTAGCGGAAAGCTACGAGCAGTACTTC. The chain has TRBV6-5 and TRBJ2-7, with 10 bases that match TRBD2. This CDR3 comprises 14 residues. The V gene end was trimmed by 7 bases and the J gene end by 3 bases; junction bases not matched to a gene: 6. Per germline, CDR1 MNHEY and CDR2 SVGAGI.